These 15 T cell receptor beta chains came from one sample sequenced in a study of T cells in Graves' hyperthyroidism and ophthalmopathy. The investigators amplified TCR beta CDR3 regions from RNA transcripts. First-round RT-PCR of the TCR CDR3 relied on the HTBI primer set. TCRdb independently ran MiXCR on the multiplex PCR reads; one entry per CDR3 protein. The sample yields 300,000 to 450,000 distinct CDR3 sequences, more than 11% seen once. Sequenced material: blood. These receptors were collected from a woman between 55 and 75 years old with Graves' hyperthyroidism.

Ten or more counts support this clonotype. This chain's CDR3 is CASSRWTGGTGELFF. The CDR3 DNA is TGTGCCAGCAGCCGGTGGACAGGGGGGACCGGGGAGCTGTTTTTT. The chain joins TRBV11-1 to TRBJ2-2, with TRBD1 matching over 10 bases. J lost 5 bases, V lost 5 bases, and 5 bases had no gene match. The germline CDR1 and CDR2 sequences are SGHAT and FQDESV (reference sequence). The CDR3 covers 15 residues. The complete variable domain, with remaining parts taken from reference TRBV11-1 and TRBJ2-2, reads EAEVAQSPRYKITEKSQAVAFWCDPISGHATLYWYRQILGQGPELLVQFQDESVVDDSQLPKDRFSAERLKGVDSTLKIQPAELGDSAMYLCASSRWTGGTGELFFGEGSRLTVL.

As to this clonotype: A much more abundant neighbour one base away suggests this may be a read error. The CDR3 here is CSAGWGGRNEQSF. CDR3 DNA: TGCAGTGCTGGGTGGGGGGGTCGCAATGAGCAGTCCTTC. The J gene is TRBJ2-1, the V gene TRBV20-1, with 7 nucleotides matching TRBD2. CDR3 length: 13 residues. Germline assignment: CDR1 DFQATT and CDR2 SNEGSKA (reference sequence).

This clonotype has ten or more counts. The chain joins TRBV19 to TRBJ2-1; D tentatively reads TRBD1 or TRBD2 (6 bases each). Between the trimmed V and J ends, which lost 0 bases and 4 bases, there was a span of 16 bases. The CDR3 runs to 17 residues. In germline, CDR1 is LNHDA, CDR2 SQIVND (reference sequence). The CDR3 sequence: CASSIDTTGGTYNEQFF. CDR3 coding DNA: TGTGCCAGTAGTATAGATACCACCGGGGGCACGTACAATGAGCAGTTCTTC.

This clonotype was picked up many times. This chain links TRBV11-2 with TRBJ2-7, with D unclear. Germline loops: CDR1 SGHAT, CDR2 FQNNGV. Trimming cost V 3 bases and J 0 bases, with 6 bases left between them. This CDR3 contains 13 residues. The CDR3 spells CASSLVSSYEQYF. The CDR3 DNA sequence: TGTGCCAGCAGCTTGGTCAGCTCCTACGAGCAGTACTTC.

This clonotype has a handful of counts. V and J are TRBV5-1 and TRBJ1-2; 7 bases fit TRBD1. The V gene's germline CDR1 is SGHRS and CDR2 YFSETQ. Trimming at V came to 4 bases and at J to 1 base, leaving 7 bases not matched to a gene. The CDR3 contains 15 residues. CDR3 nucleotides: TGCGCCAGCAGCCAGACAGGGCTGGATAACTATGGCTACACCTTC. It encodes CASSQTGLDNYGYTF. Looking up the rest from reference TRBV5-1 and TRBJ1-2 gives the full variable domain: KAGVTQTPRYLIKTRGQQVTLSCSPISGHRSVSWYQQTPGQGLQFLFEYFSETQRNKGNFPGRFSGRQFSNSRSEMNVSTLELGDSALYLCASSQTGLDNYGYTFGSGTRLTVV.

This chain joins TRBV7-9 and TRBJ2-2, with D perhaps matching TRBD1 or TRBD2 (6 bases each). Germline V lookup: CDR1 SEHNR, CDR2 FQNEAQ (reference sequence). V was trimmed by 5 bases and J by 5 bases, leaving 24 bases between them. This CDR3 contains 18 residues. CDR3 nucleotide sequence: TGTGCCAGCAGCCCACACCCGGGGGCCTCAGGGCGGACCGGGGAGCTGTTTTTT. Its translation: CASSPHPGASGRTGELFF.

The J gene is TRBJ2-7, the V gene TRBV20-1; D is uncertain. Per the germline V gene, CDR1 is DFQATT and CDR2 is SNEGSKA (reference sequence). V lost 0 bases and J lost 1, with 13 bases in between. The CDR3 totals 15 residues. The CDR3 here is CSARDLTRVSYEQYF. In nucleotides, the CDR3 is TGCAGTGCTAGAGATTTGACCCGGGTATCCTACGAGCAGTACTTC.

This clonotype was detected many times. The rearrangement uses TRBV3-1 and TRBJ2-3, with 7 bases that match TRBD1. CDR3 size: 14 residues. With 4 bases clipped from V and 4 bases from J, the junction kept 5 bases outside the gene matches. Germline V gene data show CDR1 as LGHDT and CDR2 as YNNKEL (reference sequence). Here the CDR3 reads CASSRDRVPDTQYF. CDR3 coding DNA: TGTGCCAGCAGCCGCGACAGGGTACCAGATACGCAGTATTTT.

This clonotype was seen at least ten times. The J gene is TRBJ2-7, the V gene TRBV19; the match to TRBD1 covers 7 bases. CDR1 is LNHDA, CDR2 SQIVND, per germline (reference sequence). Trimming cost V 8 bases and J 2 bases; bases outside gene matches: 12. The CDR3 has 15 amino acids. The CDR3 sequence is CASSRDGTAAYEQYF. The CDR3 region has the DNA TGTGCCAGTTCGAGGGATGGGACAGCCGCCTACGAGCAGTACTTC.

The V gene is TRBV5-4, the J gene TRBJ1-1; D unresolved. CDR3 size: 15 residues. V gave up 5 bases and J gave up 0 bases, with 14 bases separating them. Looked up from germline, CDR1 is SGHNT and CDR2 is YYREEE (reference sequence). The CDR3 is CASRSGWGMNTEAFF. CDR3 DNA: TGTGCCAGCAGGTCTGGGTGGGGTATGAACACTGAAGCTTTCTTT. Together with reference TRBV5-4 and TRBJ1-1, the CDR3 gives the full variable domain: ETGVTQSPTHLIKTRGQQVTLRCSSQSGHNTVSWYQQALGQGPQFIFQYYREEENGRGNFPPRFSGLQFPNYSSELNVNALELDDSALYLCASRSGWGMNTEAFFGQGTRLTVV.

In its sample, this clonotype was seen many times. The chain joins TRBV12-3 or TRBV12-4 to TRBJ1-1; 9 positions agree with TRBD1. The V segment lost 6 bases and the J segment 5 bases; nucleotides outside the gene matches: 7. The CDR3 runs to 14 residues. CDR3 nucleotide sequence: TGTGCCAGCAGCCAGCCGGGACAGGGAACTGAAGCTTTCTTT. Protein: CASSQPGQGTEAFF.

This sequence joins TRBV27 and TRBJ2-6; D gene uncertain. The CDR3 spans 15 residues. V was pared by 5 bases and J by 0 bases, with 8 bases between. Germline assignment: CDR1 MNHEY and CDR2 SMNVEV (reference sequence). The CDR3 region has the DNA TGTGCCAGCAGTCGCCAAGACTCTGGGGCCAACGTCCTGACTTTC. Its translation is CASSRQDSGANVLTF.

This clonotype was seen only a few times. The chain links TRBV20-1 to TRBJ2-5; 9 bases are shared with TRBD2. The CDR3 consists of 15 residues. Germline V gene lookup returns CDR1 DFQATT and CDR2 SNEGSKA (reference sequence). V was pared by 2 bases and J by 2 bases, with 6 bases of the junction left unmatched. CDR3 residues: CSARPLAGGQETQYF. The CDR3 coding sequence is TGCAGTGCTAGACCACTAGCGGGCGGTCAAGAGACCCAGTACTTC.

This clonotype was counted many times. The chain joins TRBV18 to TRBJ2-5; D not certain. Trimming cost V 3 bases and J 1 base, with 9 bases left between them. Germline V gives CDR1 KGHSH, CDR2 LQKENI. The CDR3 totals 14 residues. CDR3 DNA sequence: TGTGCCAGCTCACCTGACGCCCTCCAAGAGACCCAGTACTTC. This sequence encodes CASSPDALQETQYF. Variable domain in full (rest from reference TRBV18 and TRBJ2-5): NAGVMQNPRHLVRRRGQEARLRCSPMKGHSHVYWYRQLPEEGLKFMVYLQKENIIDESGMPKERFSAEFPKEGPSILRIQQVVRGDSAAYFCASSPDALQETQYFGPGTRLLVL.

V usage is TRBV5-5 and J usage is TRBJ2-3, with 13 nucleotides matching TRBD2. Germline-derived CDR1 and CDR2 are SGHKS and YYEKEE (reference sequence). The CDR3 has 17 residues. J lost 0 bases, V lost 0 bases, and 1 base had no gene match. In DNA form, the CDR3 reads TGTGCCAGCAGCTTGGAACTAGCGGGAGGGAGCACAGATACGCAGTATTTT. It specifies CASSLELAGGSTDTQYF.